This entry is about one TCR beta chain. Its target is unknown. The data were taken from a study of cytomegalovirus exposure and HLA in healthy donors. Study-wide results and caveats: Sequencing probably produced one cluster of sequence variants that were highly shared.

CDR1 is SGHTS and CDR2 is YDEGEE in the germline V gene. Trimming stripped 2 bases from V and 4 bases from J, with 12 bases between. The CDR3 runs to 14 residues. PCR employed 60 Vbeta and 13 Jbeta primers. Profiling relied on immunoSEQ multiplex PCR, and the TCRdb table lists in-frame clones only, not all of them. The repertoire holds roughly 150,000 clones, with over 75% as singletons. The TCR originated in a male donor in good health and CMV-seronegative. V gene TRBV5-8 combines with J gene TRBJ1-1; D is uncertain. Specimen: PBMCs. CDR3: CASSLGLRPTEAFF. For the CDR3, the DNA is TGTGCCAGCAGCTTAGGACTGAGGCCCACTGAAGCTTTCTTT.